These 27 T cell receptor beta chains came from one sample sequenced in a study of patients and donors after allogeneic stem cell transplantation. Each CDR3 protein gets one entry after TCRdb re-called the RT-PCR reads with MiXCR. The sample lists around 82,000 distinct CDR3 sequences, about 5% occurring once. The sample was blood, either unsorted or a sorted T cell fraction (not recorded which). Receptors originate from a human donor who was either an allogeneic HSCT recipient or a stem cell or donor lymphocyte infusion donor (not recorded which). It is not recorded whose cells these are; they may come from a transplant donor.

CDR3: CASSFRDRAPWGANVLTF. As DNA, the CDR3 is TGTGCCAGCAGTTTTAGGGACAGGGCCCCGTGGGGGGCCAACGTCCTGACTTTC. The chain joins TRBV27 to TRBJ2-6, with TRBD1 matching 9 bases. The germline V gene has CDR1 MNHEY and CDR2 SMNVEV (reference sequence). There are 18 residues in the CDR3. Losses at the gene ends were 3 bases for V and 4 bases for J; bases not matched to a gene: 10.

This clonotype was seen a handful of times. The chain has TRBV20-1 and TRBJ2-3; 9 bases fit TRBD1. The germline V gene encodes CDR1 DFQATT and CDR2 SNEGSKA (reference sequence). The ends lost 6 bases at V and 0 bases at J; junction bases unmatched: 22. The length of the CDR3 is 20 residues. For the CDR3, the DNA is TGCAGTGCCACGGGACAGGGTCCTTCCGTTGGCGGGCCTAGCACAGATACGCAGTATTTT. It translates to CSATGQGPSVGGPSTDTQYF.

In its sample, this clonotype was seen a few times. The chain couples TRBV6-2 or TRBV6-3 to TRBJ2-5; D is uncertain. This CDR3 is 12 amino acids long. Germline V gene data show CDR1 as MNHEY and CDR2 as SVGEGT. The V gene lost 0 bases and the J gene lost 7 bases, with 6 bases spanning the gap. CDR3 protein: CASSYSLGTQYF. For the CDR3, the DNA is TGTGCCAGCAGTTACTCTCTAGGGACCCAGTACTTC.

This clonotype was seen only a few times. The chain has TRBV20-1 and TRBJ1-3; D may be TRBD1 (5 bases). CDR1 and CDR2 (germline): DFQATT, SNEGSKA (reference sequence). CDR3 length: 14 amino acids. V was cut by 3 bases and J by 0 bases, with 9 bases left in between. The CDR3 DNA is TGCAGTGCTAGCCCGACAGCCTCTGGAAACACCATATATTTT. Translated: CSASPTASGNTIYF.

The sample holds many counts of this clonotype. The J gene is TRBJ1-5, the V gene TRBV7-8; 7 bases align to TRBD1. CDR3 length: 16 amino acids. The germline V gene encodes CDR1 SGHVS and CDR2 FQNEAQ. With 5 bases clipped from V and 5 bases from J, the junction kept 12 bases outside the gene matches. The CDR3: CASSLDRDSYYQPQHF. The CDR3 nucleotides are TGTGCCAGCAGCCTTGACCGGGACAGTTATTATCAGCCCCAGCATTTT. Full variable domain (remainder filled in from reference TRBV7-8 and TRBJ1-5): GAGVSQSPRYKVAKRGQDVALRCDPISGHVSLFWYQQALGQGPEFLTYFQNEAQLDKSGLPSDRFFAERPEGSVSTLKIQRTQQEDSAVYLCASSLDRDSYYQPQHFGDGTRLSIL.

In its sample, this clonotype was seen many times. The V gene is TRBV20-1, the J gene TRBJ2-5; 11 nucleotides line up with TRBD2. The CDR3 spans 18 residues. V lost 4 bases and J lost 4; bases outside the gene matches: 17. CDR1 and CDR2 from the germline V gene are DFQATT and SNEGSKA (reference sequence). CDR3 in amino acids: CSAIDLEQLAGGGETQYF. CDR3 DNA sequence: TGCAGTGCTATTGATCTAGAACAATTAGCGGGAGGGGGAGAGACCCAGTACTTC.

The J gene is TRBJ1-6, the V gene TRBV9; the D gene is possibly TRBD1 (5 bases). V was pared by 3 bases and J by 10 bases, with 17 bases between. This CDR3 has 15 amino acids. CDR1 is SGDLS, CDR2 YYNGEE, per germline. CDR3 sequence: CASSADRRVGSPLHF. CDR3 nucleotides: TGTGCCAGCAGCGCCGACCGCAGGGTTGGGTCACCCCTCCACTTT.

This clonotype has ten or more counts. The CDR3, as DNA: TGTGCCAGCAGCTTAGATTGGAACACCGGGGAGCTGTTTTTT. It codes for CASSLDWNTGELFF. V is TRBV7-8 and J is TRBJ2-2; the D is unclear. Germline V CDR1 and CDR2: SGHVS, FQNEAQ. CDR3 size: 14 residues. V dropped 1 base and J dropped 1 base, with 4 bases sitting between them.

At least ten counts were recorded for this clonotype. The chain uses TRBV3-1 and TRBJ2-2, with a tentative D call TRBD2 (5 bases). Germline values: CDR1 LGHDT, CDR2 YNNKEL (reference sequence). This CDR3 is built from 14 residues. V was pared by 3 bases and J by 7 bases, with 12 bases between. The CDR3 DNA is TGTGCCAGCAGCCACCTCGGAGAGGGCGGGGAGCTGTTTTTT. This sequence encodes CASSHLGEGGELFF.

This clonotype was found many times. The chain recombines TRBV7-2 with TRBJ2-1; tentative D call: TRBD2 (6 bases). Germline CDR1 SGHTA, CDR2 FQGNSA. This CDR3 spans 14 amino acids. V dropped 3 bases and J dropped 10 bases, with 16 bases sitting between them. CDR3 DNA sequence: TGTGCCAGCAGCTTCACCCCGGGACTTGGAGAGCAGTTCTTC. Translation gives CASSFTPGLGEQFF.

The sample holds many counts of this clonotype. As DNA, the CDR3 is TGCGCCAGCAGCTCGGGACTAGCGCTCTACAATGAGCAGTTCTTC. This codes for CASSSGLALYNEQFF. The genes are TRBV5-1 and TRBJ2-1, with 10 bases lining up with TRBD2. From germline, CDR1 is SGHRS and CDR2 YFSETQ. V trimming: 3 bases; J trimming: 3 bases; junction bases outside the gene matches: 3. CDR3 length equals 15 residues.

The table lists this clonotype with many counts. The V call is TRBV4-1, the J call TRBJ2-6; TRBD2 agrees at 13 bases. Looked up from germline, CDR1 is MGHRA and CDR2 is YSYEKL. The CDR3 runs 20 residues. V shed 1 base, J shed 1 base, and the junction held 7 bases outside the gene matches. CDR3 region: CASSQGLRGLAGSGANVLTF. The CDR3 DNA reads as TGCGCCAGCAGCCAAGGGCTTCGGGGACTAGCGGGATCTGGGGCCAACGTCCTGACTTTC.

This clonotype was counted ten times or more. V gene TRBV7-9 combines with J gene TRBJ2-5, with 7 positions matching TRBD2. J gave up 5 bases and V 7 bases, and 10 bases lay outside the gene matches. Germline V gene data show CDR1 as SEHNR and CDR2 as FQNEAQ (reference sequence). The length of the CDR3 is 14 residues. The CDR3 spells CASNAGDQTETQYF. CDR3 bases: TGTGCCAGCAACGCGGGGGACCAGACGGAGACCCAGTACTTC.

V gene TRBV20-1 combines with J gene TRBJ2-3; 12 bases map to TRBD2. This CDR3 is 15 amino acids long. Per germline, CDR1 DFQATT and CDR2 SNEGSKA (reference sequence). Germline trimming cut 6 bases from V and 2 bases from J; bases unmatched to any gene: 6. The chain's CDR3 is CSARLAGVLTDTQYF. The DNA for the CDR3 is TGCAGTGCCAGACTAGCGGGAGTTCTCACAGATACGCAGTATTTT.

V gene TRBV5-1 combines with J gene TRBJ2-1; 9 nucleotides match TRBD1. The V and J ends lost 1 base and 5 bases, in that order; junction bases with no gene match: 4. There are 15 residues in the CDR3. Looked up from germline, CDR1 is SGHRS and CDR2 is YFSETQ. CDR3 DNA sequence: TGCGCCAGCAGCTTGCAGACAGGGGGAAACAATGAGCAGTTCTTC. Translated: CASSLQTGGNNEQFF.

This clonotype was picked up many times. The rearrangement joins TRBV9 to TRBJ2-3; D gene uncertain. Germline CDR1 is SGDLS and CDR2 is YYNGEE. The V end lost 2 bases, the J end lost 0 bases, and 7 bases lay between the germline ends. The CDR3 length is 14 residues. The CDR3 DNA sequence: TGTGCCAGCAGCGTGGGTCCCAGCACAGATACGCAGTATTTT. It is translated as CASSVGPSTDTQYF. The full variable domain, with the rest looked up from reference TRBV9 and TRBJ2-3, is DSGVTQTPKHLITATGQRVTLRCSPRSGDLSVYWYQQSLDQGLQFLIQYYNGEERAKGNILERFSAQQFPDLHSELNLSSLELGDSALYFCASSVGPSTDTQYFGPGTRLTVL.

This clonotype was observed a handful of times. The rearrangement uses TRBV27 and TRBJ2-1, with TRBD2 matching over 7 bases. The CDR3 spans 15 residues. V was pared by 8 bases and J by 8 bases, with 15 bases of the junction left unmatched. Germline loops: CDR1 MNHEY, CDR2 SMNVEV (reference sequence). As DNA, the CDR3 is TGTGCCAGCGGATCGATGGCGGGGGTGCTGGATGAGCAGTTCTTC. It translates to CASGSMAGVLDEQFF.

Remarks on this clonotype: This may stem from a read error, because a much larger clone lies one nucleotide away. This chain uses TRBV20-1 with TRBJ1-1; weak D call: TRBD1 (6 bases). CDR1 is DFQATT and CDR2 is SNEGSKA in the germline V gene (reference sequence). V was clipped by 5 bases and J by 11 bases, with 18 bases between them. The CDR3 consists of 12 residues. The CDR3 sequence is CSAWGARGEAFF. The CDR3 region has the DNA TGCAGTGCTTGGGGGGCCCGAGGTGAGGCTTTCTTT.

This chain uses TRBV18 with TRBJ1-2; maybe TRBD1 (6 bases). Germline lookup yields CDR1 KGHSH and CDR2 LQKENI. The CDR3 contains 17 residues. V lost 3 bases to trimming and J lost 0 bases, with 17 bases between them. The CDR3 DNA sequence: TGTGCCAGCTCACCCTCTATATTGGGGGCATCTAACTATGGCTACACCTTC. It is translated as CASSPSILGASNYGYTF.

The chain recombines TRBV20-1 with TRBJ2-1; 9 positions agree with TRBD2. Germline values: CDR1 DFQATT, CDR2 SNEGSKA (reference sequence). The CDR3 has 15 amino acids. The V segment lost 0 bases and the J segment 9 bases; nucleotides outside the gene matches: 9. The CDR3 here is CSARDPSGGLSEQFF. The CDR3 nucleotides read TGCAGTGCTAGAGATCCCAGCGGGGGGTTAAGTGAGCAGTTCTTC.

The sample holds many counts of this clonotype. The V and J genes are TRBV20-1 and TRBJ2-3; D not resolved. Trimming stripped 2 bases from V and 8 bases from J, with 8 bases between. CDR3 length equals 11 residues. Germline-derived CDR1 and CDR2 are DFQATT and SNEGSKA (reference sequence). CDR3 sequence: CSARRTGTQYF. CDR3 nucleotide sequence: TGCAGTGCTAGAAGGACGGGTACGCAGTATTTT.

J is TRBJ2-3 and V is TRBV3-1; D remains ambiguous. CDR3 length equals 16 residues. Trimming stripped 5 bases from V and 1 base from J, with 16 bases between. Germline V gene sequence: CDR1 LGHDT, CDR2 YNNKEL (reference sequence). The DNA for the CDR3 is TGTGCCAGCAGCGACTTCTCGGACCCCCGCACAGATACGCAGTATTTT. The encoded protein is CASSDFSDPRTDTQYF.

This clonotype was recorded many times. V and J are TRBV5-1 and TRBJ2-1; maybe TRBD2 (5 bases). Trimming shortened V by 0 bases and J by 3 bases, and 10 bases separated the two germline ends. The CDR3 consists of 15 residues. Germline CDR1 reads SGHRS; CDR2 reads YFSETQ. In DNA form, the CDR3 reads TGCGCCAGCAGCTTGGTGGGAGAGGGCTACAATGAGCAGTTCTTC. Its translation: CASSLVGEGYNEQFF.

This clonotype was detected ten times or more. The V call is TRBV2, the J call TRBJ2-1; unclear D gene. The CDR3 has 10 residues. Germline V gives CDR1 SNHLY, CDR2 FYNNEI. V dropped 9 bases and J dropped 5 bases, with 5 bases sitting between them. The CDR3 sequence is CARAHNEQFF. Written as DNA, the CDR3 is TGTGCCAGGGCCCACAATGAGCAGTTCTTC. The full variable domain, in which reference TRBV2 and TRBJ2-1 provide the parts outside the CDR3, is EPEVTQTPSHQVTQMGQEVILRCVPISNHLYFYWYRQILGQKVEFLVSFYNNEISEKSEIFDDQFSVERPDGSNFTLKIRSTKLEDSAMYFCARAHNEQFFGPGTRLTVL.

This clonotype showed up many times. The chain recombines TRBV2 with TRBJ2-1, with D unclear. Germline-derived CDR1 and CDR2 are SNHLY and FYNNEI. Trimming shortened V by 7 bases and J by 5 bases, and 12 bases separated the two germline ends. This CDR3 is 13 amino acids long. The CDR3 coding sequence is TGTGCCAGCAAAGTAGCCTGGGACAATGAGCAGTTCTTC. Translated: CASKVAWDNEQFF.

This clonotype was recorded many times. V and J are TRBV6-5 and TRBJ2-1; 8 positions match TRBD2. Germline CDR1 is MNHEY and CDR2 is SVGAGI. There are 15 residues in the CDR3. The J segment lost 11 bases and the V segment lost 4 bases, leaving 13 bases of the junction unmatched. CDR3 amino acids: CASSSPGTSTMKQFF. DNA of the CDR3: TGTGCCAGCAGTTCCCCGGGGACTAGTACAATGAAGCAGTTCTTC.

In this sample, this clonotype turned up many times. The chain is built from TRBV20-1 and TRBJ2-1, with a weak D call TRBD2 (5 bases). The CDR3 has 12 amino acids. The germline CDR1 and CDR2 sequences are DFQATT and SNEGSKA (reference sequence). V was cut by 4 bases and J by 4 bases, with 8 bases left in between. CDR3 amino acids: CSAIRGYNEQFF. The CDR3 DNA is TGCAGTGCTATTCGAGGGTACAATGAGCAGTTCTTC.